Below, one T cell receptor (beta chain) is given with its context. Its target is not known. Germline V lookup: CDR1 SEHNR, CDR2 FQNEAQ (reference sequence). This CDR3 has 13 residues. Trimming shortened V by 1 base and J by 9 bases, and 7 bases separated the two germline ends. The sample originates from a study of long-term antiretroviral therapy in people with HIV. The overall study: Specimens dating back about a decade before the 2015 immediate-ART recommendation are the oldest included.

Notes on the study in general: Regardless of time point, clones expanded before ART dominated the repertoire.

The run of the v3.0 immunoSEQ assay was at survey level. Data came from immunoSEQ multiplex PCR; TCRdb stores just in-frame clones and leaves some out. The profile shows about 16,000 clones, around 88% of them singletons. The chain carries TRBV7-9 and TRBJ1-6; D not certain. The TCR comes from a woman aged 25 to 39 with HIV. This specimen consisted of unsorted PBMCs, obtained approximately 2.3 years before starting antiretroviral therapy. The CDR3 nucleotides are TGTGCCAGCAGCTTAGGGGAAGGTTCACCCCTCCACTTT. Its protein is CASSLGEGSPLHF.